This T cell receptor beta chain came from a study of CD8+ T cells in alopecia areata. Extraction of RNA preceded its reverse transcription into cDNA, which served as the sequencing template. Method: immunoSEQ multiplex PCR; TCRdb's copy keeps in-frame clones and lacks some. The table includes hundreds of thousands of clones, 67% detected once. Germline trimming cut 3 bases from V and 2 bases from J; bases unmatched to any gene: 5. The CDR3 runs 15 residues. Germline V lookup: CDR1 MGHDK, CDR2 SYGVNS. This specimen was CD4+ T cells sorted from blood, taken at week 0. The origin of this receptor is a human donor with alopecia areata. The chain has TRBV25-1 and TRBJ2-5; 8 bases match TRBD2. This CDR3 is CASSDLLAAQETQYF. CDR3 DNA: TGTGCCAGCAGTGACCTACTAGCGGCTCAAGAGACCCAGTACTTC.